This T cell receptor (beta chain) is drawn from a study of T cell clusters in autoimmune cytopenias. Study information: The median distinct TRB clonotype count was under 3,000 per sample, from a median roughly 50,000 reads.

About 37,500 genome equivalents of blood DNA were amplified for TRB. Multiplex touch-down PCR amplified TRB using TRB-A and TRB-B pools in one tube. Reprocessing the multiplex PCR reads, TCRdb reports a single entry for every CDR3 protein and omits DNA. The listing records 3,500 to 4,500 distinct CDR3 sequences. Details on this clonotype: Its antigen remains unidentified.

This CDR3 is 13 amino acids long. Germline CDR1 and CDR2: MNHNY and SVGAGI (reference sequence). Regarding the study as a whole: Exclusive TRB clusters were 2.5 to 3.5-fold more numerous in healthy donors than in active autoimmune hepatitis.

A further study also used this sample, focusing on T cell repertoires in aging, cancer and after chemotherapy. From that paper: In cancer patients, declining TCR diversity with age involved lost richness and lost evenness.

The sequence was collected from a human donor in good health. The rearrangement uses TRBV6-6 and TRBJ2-5; the D gene TCRdb calls, TRBD1, cannot be checked with no DNA. Material for sequencing was peripheral blood. CDR3 region: CASSQGAGETQYF.